This record covers a single TCR beta chain. Its specificity is not known. The sample comes from a study of T cell repertoires in cytomegalovirus infection. Study-level background: Public TCR beta signatures marked donors with CMV infection and the matching HLA.

CDR3 size: 15 residues. V was pared by 5 bases and J by 3 bases, with 13 bases between. The V gene's germline CDR1 is SEHNR and CDR2 FQNEAQ (reference sequence). TCRdb processed the reads anew with MiXCR; each CDR3 protein has one entry. This sample has over 150,000 distinct CDR3 sequences, with about a sixth found just once. General study points: Dominating the ex vivo response were HLA-C-restricted CMV-specific TCR beta clonotypes.

Sequences were obtained from CD8+ T cells from PBMCs. The receptor was isolated from a human donor in good health (CMV status not recorded). Some clones in this sample may be carry-over from other donors' samples. The rearrangement joins TRBV7-9 to TRBJ1-4; D unclear. CDR3 sequence reads: CASSPWSEANEKLFF. CDR3 sequence (DNA): TGTGCCAGCAGCCCATGGTCTGAAGCTAATGAAAAACTGTTTTTT.